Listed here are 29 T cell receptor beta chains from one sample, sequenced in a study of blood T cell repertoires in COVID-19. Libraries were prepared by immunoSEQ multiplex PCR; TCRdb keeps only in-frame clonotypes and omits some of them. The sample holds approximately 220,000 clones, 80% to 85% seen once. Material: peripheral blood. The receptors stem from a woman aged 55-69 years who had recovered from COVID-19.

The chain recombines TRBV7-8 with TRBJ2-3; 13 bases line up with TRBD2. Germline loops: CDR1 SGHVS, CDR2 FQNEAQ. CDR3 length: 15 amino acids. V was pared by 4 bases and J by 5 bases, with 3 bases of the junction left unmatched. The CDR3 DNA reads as TGTGCCAGCAGCTGGACTAGCGGGGGCCGAGATACGCAGTATTTT. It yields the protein CASSWTSGGRDTQYF.

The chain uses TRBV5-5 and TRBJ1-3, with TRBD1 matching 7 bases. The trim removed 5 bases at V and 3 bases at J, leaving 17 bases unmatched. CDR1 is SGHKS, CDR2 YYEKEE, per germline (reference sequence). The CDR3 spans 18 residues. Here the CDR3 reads CASSPTWRGGAYGNTIYF. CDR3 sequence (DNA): TGTGCCAGCAGTCCAACTTGGAGAGGGGGCGCTTATGGAAACACCATATATTTT.

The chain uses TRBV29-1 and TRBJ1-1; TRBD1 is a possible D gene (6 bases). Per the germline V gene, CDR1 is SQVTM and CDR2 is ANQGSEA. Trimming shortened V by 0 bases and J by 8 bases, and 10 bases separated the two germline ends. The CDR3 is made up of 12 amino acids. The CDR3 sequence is CSVEDSGTEAFF. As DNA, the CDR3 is TGCAGCGTTGAAGACTCCGGGACAGAAGCTTTCTTT.

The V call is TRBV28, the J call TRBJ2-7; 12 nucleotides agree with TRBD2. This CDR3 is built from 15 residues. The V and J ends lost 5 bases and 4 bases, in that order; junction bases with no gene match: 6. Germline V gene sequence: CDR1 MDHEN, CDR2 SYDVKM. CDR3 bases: TGTGCCAGCAGTCCTGGACTAGCGGGGACATACGAGCAGTACTTC. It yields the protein CASSPGLAGTYEQYF.

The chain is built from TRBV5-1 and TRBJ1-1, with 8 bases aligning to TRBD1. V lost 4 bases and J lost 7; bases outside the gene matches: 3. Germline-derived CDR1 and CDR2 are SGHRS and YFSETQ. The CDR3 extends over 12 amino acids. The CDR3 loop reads CASSRQGYEAFF. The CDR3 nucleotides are TGCGCCAGCAGCCGACAGGGGTATGAAGCTTTCTTT.

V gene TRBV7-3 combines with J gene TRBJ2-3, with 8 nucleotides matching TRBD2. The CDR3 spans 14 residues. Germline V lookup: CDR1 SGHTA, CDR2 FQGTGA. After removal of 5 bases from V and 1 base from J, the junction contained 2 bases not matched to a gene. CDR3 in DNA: TGTGCCAGCAGCCGCGGGGGGCGCACAGATACGCAGTATTTT. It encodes CASSRGGRTDTQYF. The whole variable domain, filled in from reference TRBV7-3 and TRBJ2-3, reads GAGVSQTPSNKVTEKGKYVELRCDPISGHTALYWYRQSLGQGPEFLIYFQGTGAADDSGLPNDRFFAVRPEGSVSTLKIQRTERGDSAVYLCASSRGGRTDTQYFGPGTRLTVL.

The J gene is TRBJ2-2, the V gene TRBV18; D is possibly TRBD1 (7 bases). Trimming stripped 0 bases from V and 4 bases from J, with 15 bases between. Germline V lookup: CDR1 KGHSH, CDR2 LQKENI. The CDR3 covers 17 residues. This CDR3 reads CASSPPYGQGGTGELFF. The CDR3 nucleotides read TGTGCCAGCTCACCACCGTATGGCCAGGGGGGCACCGGGGAGCTGTTTTTT. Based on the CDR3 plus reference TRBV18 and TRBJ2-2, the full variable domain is NAGVMQNPRHLVRRRGQEARLRCSPMKGHSHVYWYRQLPEEGLKFMVYLQKENIIDESGMPKERFSAEFPKEGPSILRIQQVVRGDSAAYFCASSPPYGQGGTGELFFGEGSRLTVL.

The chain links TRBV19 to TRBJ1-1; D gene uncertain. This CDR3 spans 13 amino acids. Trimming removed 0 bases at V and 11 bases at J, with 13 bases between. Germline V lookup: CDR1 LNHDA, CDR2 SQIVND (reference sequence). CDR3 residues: CASSIESVTGAFF. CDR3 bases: TGTGCCAGTAGTATAGAGTCAGTGACTGGGGCTTTCTTT.

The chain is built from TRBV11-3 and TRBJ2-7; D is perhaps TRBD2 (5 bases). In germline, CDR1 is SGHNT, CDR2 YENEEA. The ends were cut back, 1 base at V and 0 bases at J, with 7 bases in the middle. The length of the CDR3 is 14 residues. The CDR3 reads CASSLGEGSYEQYF. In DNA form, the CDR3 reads TGTGCCAGCAGCTTAGGTGAGGGCTCCTACGAGCAGTACTTC.

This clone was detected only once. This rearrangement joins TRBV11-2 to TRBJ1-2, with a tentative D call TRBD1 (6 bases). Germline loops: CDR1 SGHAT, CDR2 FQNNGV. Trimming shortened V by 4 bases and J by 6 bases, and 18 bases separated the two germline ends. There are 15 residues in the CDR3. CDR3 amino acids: CASSSTSGRGNGYTF. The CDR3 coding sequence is TGTGCCAGCAGCTCAACCTCCGGCAGGGGTAATGGCTACACCTTC.

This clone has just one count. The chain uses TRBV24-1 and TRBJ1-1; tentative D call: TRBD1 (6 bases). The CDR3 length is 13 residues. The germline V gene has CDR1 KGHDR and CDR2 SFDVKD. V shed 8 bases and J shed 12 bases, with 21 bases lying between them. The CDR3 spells CATIVLRDTETFF. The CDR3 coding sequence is TGTGCCACCATTGTACTCCGGGACACCGAAACTTTCTTT.

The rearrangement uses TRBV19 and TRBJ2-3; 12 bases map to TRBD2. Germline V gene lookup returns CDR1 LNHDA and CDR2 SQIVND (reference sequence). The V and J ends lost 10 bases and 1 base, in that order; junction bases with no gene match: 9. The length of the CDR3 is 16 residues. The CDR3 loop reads CATRPASGGGTDTQYF. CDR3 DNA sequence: TGTGCCACGCGGCCTGCTAGCGGGGGGGGCACAGATACGCAGTATTTT.

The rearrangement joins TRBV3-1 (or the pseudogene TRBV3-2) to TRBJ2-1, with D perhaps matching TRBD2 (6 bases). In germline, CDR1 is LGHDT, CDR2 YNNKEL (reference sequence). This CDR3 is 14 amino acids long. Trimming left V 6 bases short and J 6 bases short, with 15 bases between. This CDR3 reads CASSPGGMSNEQFF. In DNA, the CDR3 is TGTGCCAGCAGTCCCGGGGGTATGAGCAATGAGCAGTTCTTC.

The CDR3 here is CATATGLNGNTIYF. CDR3 nucleotides: TGTGCCACCGCCACAGGGTTGAACGGAAACACCATATATTTT. The V and J genes are TRBV15 and TRBJ1-3, with D perhaps matching TRBD1 (6 bases). Germline V gene sequence: CDR1 LNHNV, CDR2 YYDKDF (reference sequence). Trimming shortened V by 8 bases and J by 4 bases, and 15 bases separated the two germline ends. CDR3 length: 14 amino acids.

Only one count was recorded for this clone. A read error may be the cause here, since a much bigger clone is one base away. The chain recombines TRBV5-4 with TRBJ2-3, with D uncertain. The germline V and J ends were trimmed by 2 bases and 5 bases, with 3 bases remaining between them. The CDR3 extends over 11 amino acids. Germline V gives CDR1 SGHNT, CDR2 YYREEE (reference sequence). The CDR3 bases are TGTGCCAGCAGCTTACAAGATACGCAGTATTTT. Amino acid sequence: CASSLQDTQYF. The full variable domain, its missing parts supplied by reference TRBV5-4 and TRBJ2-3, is ETGVTQSPTHLIKTRGQQVTLRCSSQSGHNTVSWYQQALGQGPQFIFQYYREEENGRGNFPPRFSGLQFPNYSSELNVNALELDDSALYLCASSLQDTQYFGPGTRLTVL.

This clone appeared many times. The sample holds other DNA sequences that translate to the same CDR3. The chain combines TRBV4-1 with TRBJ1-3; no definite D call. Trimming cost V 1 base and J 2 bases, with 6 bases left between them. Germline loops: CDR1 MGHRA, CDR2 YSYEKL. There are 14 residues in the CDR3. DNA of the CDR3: TGCGCCAGCAGCCAAGCGGGTGCTGGAAACACCATATATTTT. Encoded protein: CASSQAGAGNTIYF.

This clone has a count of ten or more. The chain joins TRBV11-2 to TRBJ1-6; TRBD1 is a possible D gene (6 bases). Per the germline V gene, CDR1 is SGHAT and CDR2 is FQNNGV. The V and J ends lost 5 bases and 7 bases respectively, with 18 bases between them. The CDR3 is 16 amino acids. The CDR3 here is CASSQGGAGQNSPLHF. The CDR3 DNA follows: TGTGCCAGCAGCCAAGGAGGAGCTGGACAGAATTCACCCCTCCACTTT.

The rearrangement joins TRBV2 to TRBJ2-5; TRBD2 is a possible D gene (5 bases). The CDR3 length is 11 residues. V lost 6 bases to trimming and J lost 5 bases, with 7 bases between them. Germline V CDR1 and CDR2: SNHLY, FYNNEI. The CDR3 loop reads CASRLGETQYF. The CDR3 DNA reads TGTGCCAGCAGACTAGGGGAGACCCAGTACTTC.

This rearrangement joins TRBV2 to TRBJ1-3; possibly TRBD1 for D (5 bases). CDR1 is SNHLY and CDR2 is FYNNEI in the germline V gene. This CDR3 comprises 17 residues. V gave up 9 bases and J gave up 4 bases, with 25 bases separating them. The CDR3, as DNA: TGTGCCAGAGCTGGCACCCCGGGACTAGTCTTCGGAAACACCATATATTTT. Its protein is CARAGTPGLVFGNTIYF.

The CDR3 here is CASSVASVLGNTIYF. The DNA for the CDR3 is TGTGCCAGCAGCGTAGCTTCAGTTCTCGGAAACACCATATATTTT. This sequence joins TRBV9 and TRBJ1-3; D gene ambiguous. Germline CDR1 reads SGDLS; CDR2 reads YYNGEE. Trimming pared 0 bases from V and 4 bases from J, leaving 11 bases between. The CDR3 runs to 15 residues.

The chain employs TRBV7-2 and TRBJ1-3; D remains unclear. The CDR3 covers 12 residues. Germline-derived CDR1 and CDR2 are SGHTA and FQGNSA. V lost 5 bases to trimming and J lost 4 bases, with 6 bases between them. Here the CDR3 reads CASSQVGNTIYF. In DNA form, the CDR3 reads TGTGCCAGCAGCCAGGTCGGAAACACCATATATTTT.

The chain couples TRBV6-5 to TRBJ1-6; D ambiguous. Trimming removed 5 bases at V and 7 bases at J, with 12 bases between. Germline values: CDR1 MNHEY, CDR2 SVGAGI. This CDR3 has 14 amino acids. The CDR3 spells CASSKGAGNSPLHF. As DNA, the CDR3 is TGTGCCAGCAGTAAGGGCGCGGGGAATTCACCCCTCCACTTT.

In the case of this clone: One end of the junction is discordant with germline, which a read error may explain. CDR3 sequence (DNA): TGTGCTAGCAGACCCTTCACTTCTGGGACTAGCGGGGGTGGGGAGACCCAGTACTTC. It translates to CASRPFTSGTSGGGETQYF. The V call is TRBV7-7, the J call TRBJ2-5; 14 bases align to TRBD2. Germline V gene sequence: CDR1 SSHAT, CDR2 FNYEAQ (reference sequence). The CDR3 is 19 amino acids.

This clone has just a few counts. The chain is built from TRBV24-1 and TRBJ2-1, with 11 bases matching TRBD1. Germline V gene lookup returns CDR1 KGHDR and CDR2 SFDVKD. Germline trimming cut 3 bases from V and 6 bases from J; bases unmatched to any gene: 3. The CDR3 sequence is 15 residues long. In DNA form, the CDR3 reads TGTGCCACCAGTGATCCCGGGACAGGGGGCAATGAGCAGTTCTTC. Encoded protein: CATSDPGTGGNEQFF.

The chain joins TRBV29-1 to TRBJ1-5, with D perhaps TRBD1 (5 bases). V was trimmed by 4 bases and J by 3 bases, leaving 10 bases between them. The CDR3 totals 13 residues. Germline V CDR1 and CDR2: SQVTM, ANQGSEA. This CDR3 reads CSVGKGLNQPQHF. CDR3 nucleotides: TGCAGCGTTGGAAAGGGGCTCAATCAGCCCCAGCATTTT.

In DNA, the CDR3 is TGTGCCAGCAGCCGCGGGGGGGCCGGCGATACGCAGTATTTT. Its protein is CASSRGGAGDTQYF. The chain joins TRBV6-5 to TRBJ2-3; 9 nucleotides agree with TRBD2. The ends lost 6 bases at V and 6 bases at J; junction bases unmatched: 7. The germline V gene encodes CDR1 MNHEY and CDR2 SVGAGI. The CDR3 length is 14 residues.

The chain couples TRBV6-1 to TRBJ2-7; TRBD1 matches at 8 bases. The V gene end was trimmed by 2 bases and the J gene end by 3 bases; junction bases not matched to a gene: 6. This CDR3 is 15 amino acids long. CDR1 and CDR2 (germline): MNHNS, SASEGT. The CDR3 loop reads CASSERDRIYYEQYF. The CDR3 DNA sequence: TGTGCCAGCAGTGAAAGGGACAGGATCTACTACGAGCAGTACTTC.

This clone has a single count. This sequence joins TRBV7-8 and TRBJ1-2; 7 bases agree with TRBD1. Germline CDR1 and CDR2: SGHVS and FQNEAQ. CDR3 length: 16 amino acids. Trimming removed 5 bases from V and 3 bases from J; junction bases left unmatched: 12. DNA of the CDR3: TGTGCCAGCAGCCGAGGACAGGAATATTTTGACTATGGCTACACCTTC. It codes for CASSRGQEYFDYGYTF.

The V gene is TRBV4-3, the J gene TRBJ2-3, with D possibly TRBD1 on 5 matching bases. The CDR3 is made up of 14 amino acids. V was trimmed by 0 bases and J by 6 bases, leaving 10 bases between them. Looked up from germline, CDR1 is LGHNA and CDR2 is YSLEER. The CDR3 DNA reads TGCGCCAGCAGCCAAGATAGTGGGGCGGATACGCAGTATTTT. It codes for CASSQDSGADTQYF.